This paragraph covers one T cell receptor (beta chain) sequence. Its target is unknown. Trimming cost V 1 base and J 9 bases, with 24 bases left between them. This CDR3 is built from 18 residues. Germline CDR1 is KGHDR and CDR2 is SFDVKD. The data were obtained in a study of persistence of HIV-infected CD4 T cells. Study information: The sample holds CD4+ T cells responsive to CMV or HIV-1 Gag. Donors had been on suppressive ART for a median of 8 years. Study-wide findings and caveats: The rare CMV-responding cells with HIV-1 proviruses were not separately TCR-sequenced. Antigen-responding cells were enriched for degenerate expanded CDR3beta sequences.

This was the immunoSEQ version 4 assay in survey mode. The protocol was immunoSEQ multiplex PCR, while the TCRdb copy is restricted to in-frame clones and leaves out a portion. The table has 38,000 or so clones, around 85% seen once. The stimulus was an HIV-1 Gag 15-mer peptide pool, 0.95 to 1 ug/peptide/mL. CD40L-negative CD69-negative CD45RO-high memory CD4+ T cells were sorted as populations depleted of antigen-responding cells. This specimen consisted of cultured CD4+ T cells from PBMCs, obtained from a patient who received antiretroviral therapy. The chain links TRBV24-1 to TRBJ1-5; a possible D gene is TRBD1 (5 bases). This TCR came from an adult with HIV. The donor label of this sample is uncertain. The CDR3 region has the DNA TGTGCCACCAGTGATTTCCGCGGGGGGTGCAGGGTGAACGGGCCCCAGCATTTT. Translated: CATSDFRGGCRVNGPQHF.